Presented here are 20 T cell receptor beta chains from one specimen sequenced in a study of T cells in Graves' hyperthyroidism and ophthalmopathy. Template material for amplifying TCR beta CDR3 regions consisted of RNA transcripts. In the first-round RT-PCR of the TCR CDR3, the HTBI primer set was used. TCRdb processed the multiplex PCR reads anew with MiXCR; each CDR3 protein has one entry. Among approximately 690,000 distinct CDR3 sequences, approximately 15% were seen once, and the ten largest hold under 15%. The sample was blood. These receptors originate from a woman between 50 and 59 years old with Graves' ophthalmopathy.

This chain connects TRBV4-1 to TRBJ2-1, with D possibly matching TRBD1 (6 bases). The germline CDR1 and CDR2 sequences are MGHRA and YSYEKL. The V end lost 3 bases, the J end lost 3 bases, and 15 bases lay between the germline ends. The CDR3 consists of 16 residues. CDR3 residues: CASSHLLGQYYNEQFF. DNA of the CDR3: TGCGCCAGCAGCCACCTCTTAGGACAGTACTACAATGAGCAGTTCTTC.

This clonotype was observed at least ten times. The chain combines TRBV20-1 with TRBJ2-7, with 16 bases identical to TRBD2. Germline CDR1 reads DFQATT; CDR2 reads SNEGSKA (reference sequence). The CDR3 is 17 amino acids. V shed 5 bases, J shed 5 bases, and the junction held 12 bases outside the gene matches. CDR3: CSASVGLAGGPGDEQYF. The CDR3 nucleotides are TGCAGTGCTTCGGTGGGACTAGCGGGAGGGCCCGGTGACGAGCAGTACTTC.

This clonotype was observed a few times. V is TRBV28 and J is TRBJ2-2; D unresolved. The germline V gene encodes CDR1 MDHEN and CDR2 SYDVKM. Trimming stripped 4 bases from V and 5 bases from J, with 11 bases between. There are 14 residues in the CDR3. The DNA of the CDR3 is TGTGCCAGCAGTTCGCCAGGTACAACCGGGGAGCTGTTTTTT. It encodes CASSSPGTTGELFF.

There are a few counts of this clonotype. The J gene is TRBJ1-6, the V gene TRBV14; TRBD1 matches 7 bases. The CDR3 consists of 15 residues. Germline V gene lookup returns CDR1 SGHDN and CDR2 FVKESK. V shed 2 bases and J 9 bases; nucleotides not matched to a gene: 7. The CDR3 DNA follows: TGTGCCAGCAGCCAAACACAGGGGACGGTTTCACCCCTCCACTTT. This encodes CASSQTQGTVSPLHF.

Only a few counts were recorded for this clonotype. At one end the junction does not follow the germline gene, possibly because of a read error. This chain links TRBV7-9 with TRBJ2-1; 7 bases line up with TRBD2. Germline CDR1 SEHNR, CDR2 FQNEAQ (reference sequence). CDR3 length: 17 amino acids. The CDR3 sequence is CASSLPRLARTPNERFF. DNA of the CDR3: TGTGCCAGCAGCCTCCCTAGACTAGCTCGGACCCCCAATGAGCGGTTCTTC.

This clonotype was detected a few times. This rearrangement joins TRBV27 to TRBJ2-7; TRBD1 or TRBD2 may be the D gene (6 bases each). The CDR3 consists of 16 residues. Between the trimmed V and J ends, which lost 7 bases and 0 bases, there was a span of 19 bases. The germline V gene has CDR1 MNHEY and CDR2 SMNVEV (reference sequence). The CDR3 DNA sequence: TGTGCCAGCACGGACAGTCCCCTGGGGGGCTCCTACGAGCAGTACTTC. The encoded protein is CASTDSPLGGSYEQYF.

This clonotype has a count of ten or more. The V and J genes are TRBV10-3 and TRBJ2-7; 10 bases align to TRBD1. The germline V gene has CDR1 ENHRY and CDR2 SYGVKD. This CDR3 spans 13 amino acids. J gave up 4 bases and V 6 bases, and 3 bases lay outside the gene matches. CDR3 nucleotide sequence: TGTGCCATCAGGGGGACAGGGGAATACGAGCAGTACTTC. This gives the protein CAIRGTGEYEQYF.

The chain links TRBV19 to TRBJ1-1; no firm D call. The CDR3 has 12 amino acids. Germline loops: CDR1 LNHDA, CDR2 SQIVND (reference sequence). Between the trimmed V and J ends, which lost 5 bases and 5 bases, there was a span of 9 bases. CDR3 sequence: CASSSRFTEAFF. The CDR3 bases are TGTGCCAGTAGTTCTCGTTTTACTGAAGCTTTCTTT.

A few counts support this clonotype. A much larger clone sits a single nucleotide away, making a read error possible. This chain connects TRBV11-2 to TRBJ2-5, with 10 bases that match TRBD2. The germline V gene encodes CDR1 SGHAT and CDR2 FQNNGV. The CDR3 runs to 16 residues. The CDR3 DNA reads TGTGCCAGCAGCCTACTAGCGGGGTCGTACCAAGAGGCCCAGTACTTC. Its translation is CASSLLAGSYQEAQYF.

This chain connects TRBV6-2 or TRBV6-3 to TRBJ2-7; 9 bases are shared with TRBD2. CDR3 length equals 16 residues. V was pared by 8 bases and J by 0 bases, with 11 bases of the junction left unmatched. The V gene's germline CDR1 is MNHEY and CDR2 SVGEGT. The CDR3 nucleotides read TGTGCCAGCCCTGCGGGAGGGGTCCTTAGCTCCTACGAGCAGTACTTC. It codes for CASPAGGVLSSYEQYF.

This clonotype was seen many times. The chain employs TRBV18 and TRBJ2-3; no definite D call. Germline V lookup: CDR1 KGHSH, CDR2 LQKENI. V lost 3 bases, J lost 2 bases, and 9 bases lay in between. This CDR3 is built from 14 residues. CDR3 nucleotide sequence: TGTGCCAGCTCACCCCTGGTTGTCACAGATACGCAGTATTTT. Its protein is CASSPLVVTDTQYF.

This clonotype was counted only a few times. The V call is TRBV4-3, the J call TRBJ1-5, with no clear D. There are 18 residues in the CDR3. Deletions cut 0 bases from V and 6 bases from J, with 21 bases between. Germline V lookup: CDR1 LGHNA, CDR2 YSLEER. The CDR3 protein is CASSQDLTAPGWSQPQHF. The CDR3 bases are TGCGCCAGCAGCCAAGACTTAACGGCCCCTGGCTGGAGTCAGCCCCAGCATTTT.

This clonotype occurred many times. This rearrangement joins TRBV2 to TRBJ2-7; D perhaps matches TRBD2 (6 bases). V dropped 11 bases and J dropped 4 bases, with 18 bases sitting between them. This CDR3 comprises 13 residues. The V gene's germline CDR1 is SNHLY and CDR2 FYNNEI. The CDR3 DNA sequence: TGTGCCTGCCACCCCGGGCGGGGTTACGAGCAGTACTTC. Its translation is CACHPGRGYEQYF.

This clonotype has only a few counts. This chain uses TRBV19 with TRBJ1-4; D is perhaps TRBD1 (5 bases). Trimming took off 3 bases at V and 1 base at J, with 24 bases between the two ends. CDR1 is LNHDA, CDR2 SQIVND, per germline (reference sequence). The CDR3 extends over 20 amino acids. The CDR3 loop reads CASSIQITGLGLGTNEKLFF. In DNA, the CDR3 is TGTGCCAGTAGTATCCAAATAACGGGACTGGGACTAGGAACTAATGAAAAACTGTTTTTT.

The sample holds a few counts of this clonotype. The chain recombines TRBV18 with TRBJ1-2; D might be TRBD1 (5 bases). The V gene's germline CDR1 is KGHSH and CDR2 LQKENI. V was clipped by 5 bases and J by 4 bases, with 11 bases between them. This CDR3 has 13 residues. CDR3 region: CASSADSRYGYTF. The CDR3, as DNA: TGTGCCAGCTCAGCCGACAGTCGCTATGGCTACACCTTC.

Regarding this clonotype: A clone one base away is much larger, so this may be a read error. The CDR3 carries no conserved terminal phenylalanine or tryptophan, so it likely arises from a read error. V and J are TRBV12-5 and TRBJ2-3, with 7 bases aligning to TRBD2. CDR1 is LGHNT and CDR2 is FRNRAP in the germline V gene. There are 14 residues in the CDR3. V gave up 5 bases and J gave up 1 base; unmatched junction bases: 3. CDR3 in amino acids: CASGTTSGTDTQYL. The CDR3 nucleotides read TGTGCTAGTGGTACTACTAGCGGCACAGATACGCAGTATCTT.

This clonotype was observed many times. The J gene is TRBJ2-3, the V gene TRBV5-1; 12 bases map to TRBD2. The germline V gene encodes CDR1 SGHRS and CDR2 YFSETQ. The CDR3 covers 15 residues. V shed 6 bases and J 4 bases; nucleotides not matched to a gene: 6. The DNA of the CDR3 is TGCGCCAGCATCCAGACTAGCGGGAGCTCAGATACGCAGTATTTT. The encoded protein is CASIQTSGSSDTQYF.

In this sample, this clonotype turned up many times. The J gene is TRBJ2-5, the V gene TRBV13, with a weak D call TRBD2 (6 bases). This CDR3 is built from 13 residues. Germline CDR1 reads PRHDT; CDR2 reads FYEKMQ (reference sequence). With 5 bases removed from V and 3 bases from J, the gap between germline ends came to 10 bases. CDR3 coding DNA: TGTGCCAGCAGCCCGCCGGGGGAAGAGACCCAGTACTTC. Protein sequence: CASSPPGEETQYF.

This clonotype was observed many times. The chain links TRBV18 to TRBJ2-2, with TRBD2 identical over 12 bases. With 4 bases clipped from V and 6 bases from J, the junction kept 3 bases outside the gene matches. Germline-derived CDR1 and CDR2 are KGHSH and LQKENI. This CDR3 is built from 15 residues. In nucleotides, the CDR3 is TGTGCCAGCTCACAGACTAGCGGGAGTTCCGGGGAGCTGTTTTTT. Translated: CASSQTSGSSGELFF. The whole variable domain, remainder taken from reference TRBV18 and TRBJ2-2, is NAGVMQNPRHLVRRRGQEARLRCSPMKGHSHVYWYRQLPEEGLKFMVYLQKENIIDESGMPKERFSAEFPKEGPSILRIQQVVRGDSAAYFCASSQTSGSSGELFFGEGSRLTVL.

The CDR3 DNA reads as TGTGCCAGCAGCCAAGATAGACTAGCCTCCTACGAGCAGTACTTC. It encodes CASSQDRLASYEQYF. The chain carries TRBV14 and TRBJ2-7, with TRBD2 matching 7 bases. The V segment lost 0 bases and the J segment 0 bases; nucleotides outside the gene matches: 2. From germline, CDR1 is SGHDN and CDR2 FVKESK. The CDR3 covers 15 residues. Variable domain in full (rest from reference TRBV14 and TRBJ2-7): EAGVTQFPSHSVIEKGQTVTLRCDPISGHDNLYWYRRVMGKEIKFLLHFVKESKQDESGMPNNRFLAERTGGTYSTLKVQPAELEDSGVYFCASSQDRLASYEQYFGPGTRLTVT.